This T cell receptor beta chain originates from a study of prognosis after radiotherapy for stage I lung cancer. Looking at the study overall: The study enrolled around twelve men and several women as patients, aged 53 to 84 with a median of nearly 75 years.

At each of two time points, around 6 milliliters of venous blood were taken. Genomic DNA provided the template from which TCR beta CDR3 was amplified by two-round multiplex PCR. Round one of PCR was performed, and it used primers specific to each TRBV and TRBJ gene. Each CDR3 protein is one row after TCRdb ran MiXCR on the multiplex PCR reads. There are around 19,000 distinct CDR3 sequences in the sample; 44% occur only once, and about 39% lies in the top ten. The germline V and J ends were trimmed by 1 base and 2 bases, with 5 bases remaining between them. Looked up from germline, CDR1 is KGHDR and CDR2 is SFDVKD. The CDR3 contains 14 residues.

V usage is TRBV24-1 and J usage is TRBJ2-1; no firm D call. The specimen comprised PBMCs, sampled before or after stereotactic body radiation therapy (not recorded which). The TCR comes from a donor aged 50 or older with non-small cell lung cancer. The CDR3 region is CATSDFTAYNEQFF. DNA of the CDR3: TGTGCCACCAGTGATTTTACAGCCTACAATGAGCAGTTCTTC.